The rows below give T cell receptor beta chains drawn from one sample of a study of Ad26.COV2.S vaccination and SARS-CoV-2 variants. The table came from immunoSEQ multiplex PCR; TCRdb's copy has only in-frame clones and leaves some out. The sample shows 360,000 or so clones, roughly 84% of them seen only once. Material: peripheral blood, obtained in a trial of Ad26.COV2.S vaccine versus placebo. These receptors all come from a person aged 18-65 years who received the Ad26.COV2.S COVID-19 vaccine or a placebo. The CDR3 runs from the conserved cysteine through the conserved F or W. The order of the fields is clone size, V gene, D gene, J gene, CDR3 DNA, CDR3 protein. A D gene is named only where the DNA matches it firmly. Only some rows state a clone size, as once, few, many or a class for expanded clones.

NA	TRBV9	TRBD1	TRBJ2-1	TGTGCCAGCAGCGTAGAGGGCAGGGGGTCGGTTCTCCCCAACAATGAGCAGTTCTTC	CASSVEGRGSVLPNNEQFF
NA	TRBV12-2	NA	TRBJ1-6	TGTGCAAGTCGCTTAGGGCCTGGGGCAGGGGGCACCCCCTATTCACCCCTCCACTTT	CASRLGPGAGGTPYSPLHF
once	TRBV27	TRBD2	TRBJ2-1	TGTGCCAGCAGTCCCCTTGGGCTAGCGGGGGCGAATGAGCAGTTCTTC	CASSPLGLAGANEQFF
NA	TRBV7-2	NA	TRBJ1-6	TGTGCCAGCAGCTTAGACGTGACGGAGAGCTCCTATAATTCACCCCTCCACTTT	CASSLDVTESSYNSPLHF
NA	TRBV3-1/TRBV3-2	NA	TRBJ2-3	TGTGCCAGCAGCCGTGCGGTTAGCGGAAGCACAGATACGCAGTATTTT	CASSRAVSGSTDTQYF
NA	TRBV6-5	TRBD1	TRBJ2-7	TGTGCCAGCAGTTACTCCGACAGGGGGGGTTACGAGCAGTACTTC	CASSYSDRGGYEQYF
once	TRBV29-1	TRBD1	TRBJ2-5	TGCAGCCTCGGACAGGGGCGAGGGGAGACCCAGTACTTC	CSLGQGRGETQYF
once	TRBV7-2	TRBD2	TRBJ2-5	TGTGCCAGCAGCTCCCGGCCCCAGGGCGGGGGGCGCGTAGAGACCCAGTACTTC	CASSSRPQGGGRVETQYF
NA	TRBV2	TRBD1	TRBJ2-5	TGTGCCAGCAGGGATAGACAGGGTCTGGGGGAGACCCAGTACTTC	CASRDRQGLGETQYF
NA	TRBV30	NA	TRBJ2-1	TGTGCCTGGAACGTACGGCACAATGAGCAGTTCTTC	CAWNVRHNEQFF
NA	TRBV3-1/TRBV3-2	NA	TRBJ1-6	TGTGCCAGCAGCCAACAGGACCGACATTCACCCCTCCACTTT	CASSQQDRHSPLHF
NA	TRBV9	NA	TRBJ2-1	TGTGCCAGCAGCGCTACTTCGGCCCAGGGGTTGGGTGAGCAGTTCTTC	CASSATSAQGLGEQFF
NA	TRBV7-3	NA	TRBJ2-1	TGTGCCAGCAGCTTAGGGAGGCGGGGGCCTCCCTCCTACAATGAGCAGTTCTTC	CASSLGRRGPPSYNEQFF
NA	TRBV11-3	TRBD2	TRBJ2-1	TGTGCCAGCAGCTTAGAGGGGCCTCTAGCGGGGGGGCTTATTGAGCAGTTCTTC	CASSLEGPLAGGLIEQFF
NA	TRBV5-6	NA	TRBJ2-7	TGTGCCAGCAGCTTGGAAATTACAGGTCAATCCTACGAGCAGTACTTC	CASSLEITGQSYEQYF
NA	TRBV6-2/TRBV6-3	NA	TRBJ1-4	TGTGCCAGCAGTGACAGACCGGACGGCGAAAAACTGTTTTTT	CASSDRPDGEKLFF
NA	TRBV12-3/TRBV12-4	NA	TRBJ1-1	TGTGCCAGCAGTCTTTCCCCCACTGAAGCTTTCTTT	CASSLSPTEAFF
NA	TRBV18	NA	TRBJ2-2	TGTGCCAGCTCACCACCGGCAAGGGGGTCCGGGGAGCTGTTTTTT	CASSPPARGSGELFF
NA	TRBV29-1	NA	TRBJ2-3	TGCAGCGTTGAAGGGCCGGGCTTCACAGATACGCAGTATTTT	CSVEGPGFTDTQYF
NA	TRBV6-5	NA	TRBJ2-1	TGTGCCAGCAGTTACTCGGACGTCAACAATGAGCAGTTCTTC	CASSYSDVNNEQFF
NA	TRBV2	TRBD2	TRBJ2-2	TGTGCCAGCAGTGGGTCGGGAGGTCCCACCGGGGAGCTGTTTTTT	CASSGSGGPTGELFF
NA	TRBV4-1	NA	TRBJ1-2	TGCGCCAGCAGCCAAGATGGGTCCCCCTATGGCTACACCTTC	CASSQDGSPYGYTF
NA	TRBV18	NA	TRBJ1-2	TGTGCCAGCTCACCATCTGGCAGCTCGACAGGAACTTATGGCTACACCTTC	CASSPSGSSTGTYGYTF
NA	TRBV7-2	NA	TRBJ2-7	TGTGCCAGCAGCTCCCCCGGACCAGGGGTTTACTCCTTTGCTTACGAGCAGTACTTC	CASSSPGPGVYSFAYEQYF
NA	TRBV20-1	NA	TRBJ2-7	TGCAGTGGAGTCTACTTGGGAGAGCAGTACTTC	CSGVYLGEQYF
NA	TRBV13	TRBD1	TRBJ1-6	TGTGCCAGCAGCTTCATGGACAGGGGGTATAATTCACCCCTCCACTTT	CASSFMDRGYNSPLHF
NA	TRBV29-1	TRBD2	TRBJ2-1	TGCAGCGTTGGGCCTACTAGCGGGGGGTACAATGAGCAGTTCTTC	CSVGPTSGGYNEQFF
once	TRBV10-3	NA	TRBJ1-2	TGTGCCATCAGTGAGGGGATTGGCTACACCTTC	CAISEGIGYTF
NA	TRBV27	NA	TRBJ2-5	TGTGCCAGCAGTTACAGGGCGCGGCCCTTACCCCAAGAGACCCAGTACTTC	CASSYRARPLPQETQYF
NA	TRBV6-5	NA	TRBJ1-1	TGTGCCAGCAGGGACACTGAAGCTTTCTTT	CASRDTEAFF
NA	TRBV30	TRBD1	TRBJ1-5	TGTGCCTGGAGTCAGGGGGCCTGGAGCAATCAGCCCCAGCATTTT	CAWSQGAWSNQPQHF
NA	TRBV14	NA	TRBJ1-1	TGTGCCAGCAGTCCCCACTACACTGAAGCTTTCTTT	CASSPHYTEAFF
once	TRBV10-3	NA	TRBJ2-5	TGTGCCATCAGTGATTCCCGAGAAGGGCACCGGGAGACCCAGTACTTC	CAISDSREGHRETQYF
NA	TRBV6-2/TRBV6-3	NA	TRBJ2-1	TGTGCCAGCAGTTTCTCCACTTGGGGGGACTACAATGAGCAGTTCTTC	CASSFSTWGDYNEQFF
once	TRBV7-3	TRBD2	TRBJ2-1	TGTGCCAGCAGCTTGAGCGGGGGGAGCCCCAATGAGCAGTTCTTC	CASSLSGGSPNEQFF
NA	TRBV7-9	NA	TRBJ2-2	TGTGCCAGCAGCTTAGACTCAGGCAACACCGGGGAGCTGTTTTTT	CASSLDSGNTGELFF
NA	TRBV5-1	NA	TRBJ2-1	TGCGCCAGCAGCTTGGGATACGAAGGGAATGAGCAGTTCTTC	CASSLGYEGNEQFF